Below, 29 T cell receptor beta chains from the same sample are listed, as sequenced in a study of human T cells and chemical hapten exposure. Described time point: pre-sensitization, week 0. Treatment meaning: therapeutic diphenylcyclopropenone sensitization with weekly scalp DPC. TCRdb recomputed calls from the RACE reads with MiXCR, one row per CDR3 protein. The repertoire consists of about 260,000 distinct CDR3 sequences, with about 8.1% occurring once and the leading ten covering over 2%. The sample was whole blood, taken in connection with sensitization to the hapten diphenylcyclopropenone (DPC). These receptors were taken from a woman between 40 and 55 years old with alopecia areata. Some clones in this sample may be carry-over from other donors' samples.

This clonotype was observed at least ten times. The genes are TRBV12-3 or TRBV12-4 and TRBJ1-2; D is undetermined. The V and J ends lost 4 bases and 4 bases respectively, with 7 bases between them. There are 12 residues in the CDR3. CDR3 nucleotides: TGTGCCAGCAGTTCATCAGTCTATGGCTACACCTTC. Its protein product is CASSSSVYGYTF.

This clonotype has just a few counts. The chain links TRBV28 to TRBJ2-2; D is perhaps TRBD1 (6 bases). With 4 bases removed from V and 0 bases from J, the gap between germline ends came to 12 bases. The germline CDR1 and CDR2 sequences are MDHEN and SYDVKM. The CDR3 runs to 16 residues. CDR3 in amino acids: CASSYRAPSNTGELFF. CDR3 bases: TGTGCCAGCAGTTACAGGGCTCCTTCGAACACCGGGGAGCTGTTTTTT.

The chain has TRBV10-3 and TRBJ2-7; D may be TRBD2 (5 bases). The CDR3 sequence is 12 residues long. The V end lost 6 bases, the J end lost 7 bases, and 13 bases lay between the germline ends. The V gene's germline CDR1 is ENHRY and CDR2 SYGVKD. CDR3 protein: CAIRRSTGEQYF. The CDR3 nucleotides read TGTGCCATCAGAAGGAGCACGGGGGAGCAGTACTTC.

This clonotype appeared once. The rearrangement links TRBV21-1 to TRBJ2-3; the DNA was not compared with TRBD2, the D call given in the table. TRBV21-1 is assigned pseudogene status. CDR3 length: 22 residues. CDR3: CASSKGTCVVIGPYLSTDTQYF. For the CDR3, the DNA is TGTGCCAGCAGCAAAGGAACGTGTGTGGTAATAGGCCCTTACCTAAGCACAGATACGCAGTATTTT.

The rearrangement links TRBV3-1 to TRBJ2-2, with TRBD1 as a possible D gene (6 bases). Germline V gene data show CDR1 as LGHDT and CDR2 as YNNKEL (reference sequence). The CDR3 is 15 residues long. V shed 7 bases and J shed 1 base, with 13 bases lying between them. The CDR3 sequence: CASKQQGLNTGELFF. Here the CDR3 DNA reads TGTGCCAGCAAGCAACAGGGCTTGAACACCGGGGAGCTGTTTTTT.

This clonotype has a single count. V gene TRBV4-2 combines with J gene TRBJ2-7; 8 bases agree with TRBD2. The CDR3 length is 17 residues. The germline CDR1 and CDR2 sequences are LGHNA and YNFKEQ. Germline trimming cut 0 bases from V and 3 bases from J; bases unmatched to any gene: 10. The CDR3 DNA follows: TGTGCCAGCAGCCAAGATCCCCTCGCGGGAGGTTTCTACGAGCAGTACTTC. It translates to CASSQDPLAGGFYEQYF.

This clonotype was seen repeatedly, ten times or more. The V gene is TRBV3-1, the J gene TRBJ2-1; 9 nucleotides agree with TRBD1. The V gene end was trimmed by 4 bases and the J gene end by 9 bases; junction bases not matched to a gene: 10. The CDR3 extends over 15 amino acids. Germline V gene data show CDR1 as LGHDT and CDR2 as YNNKEL (reference sequence). The CDR3 region has the DNA TGTGCCAGCAGCCCCAGAGGGACAGGGAGCGGTGAGCAGTTCTTC. As protein: CASSPRGTGSGEQFF.

The J gene is TRBJ2-3, the V gene TRBV2, with D hard to call. The V gene lost 1 base and the J gene lost 5 bases, with 13 bases spanning the gap. Germline values: CDR1 SNHLY, CDR2 FYNNEI. This CDR3 has 15 residues. The CDR3 nucleotides are TGTGCCAGCAGTGAAGTCTCCGGTTCCCGAGATACGCAGTATTTT. Protein sequence: CASSEVSGSRDTQYF.

The sample holds many counts of this clonotype. This sequence joins TRBV6-5 and TRBJ2-7; possibly TRBD2 for D (6 bases). Germline V gene sequence: CDR1 MNHEY, CDR2 SVGAGI. This CDR3 region has 11 residues. V lost 2 bases to trimming and J lost 7 bases, with 6 bases between them. The CDR3 DNA sequence: TGTGCCAGCAGTTACGGAGGGGAGCAGTACTTC. Translating gives CASSYGGEQYF.

This clonotype was recorded a few times. CDR3 sequence reads: CASGETGRVNSPLHF. CDR3 in DNA: TGTGCCAGCGGAGAGACGGGGAGAGTTAATTCACCCCTCCACTTT. This chain uses TRBV28 with TRBJ1-6; D unresolved. This CDR3 comprises 15 residues. The V end was cut by 8 bases, the J end by 6 bases, with 17 bases between. Germline V gives CDR1 MDHEN, CDR2 SYDVKM. Filled out from reference TRBV28 and TRBJ1-6, the complete variable domain reads DVKVTQSSRYLVKRTGEKVFLECVQDMDHENMFWYRQDPGLGLRLIYFSYDVKMKEKGDIPEGYSVSREKKERFSLILESASTNQTSMYLCASGETGRVNSPLHFGNGTRLTVT.

This clonotype occurred a few times. The V gene is TRBV7-2, the J gene TRBJ1-4; tentative D call: TRBD1 (6 bases). Germline-derived CDR1 and CDR2 are SGHTA and FQGNSA. This CDR3 is 14 amino acids long. With 6 bases removed from V and 7 bases from J, the gap between germline ends came to 15 bases. CDR3 coding DNA: TGTGCCAGCAGTAATTACGGACAGAGTGAAAAACTGTTTTTT. Amino acids: CASSNYGQSEKLFF.

This clonotype was recorded many times. V is TRBV28 and J is TRBJ2-7; D perhaps matches TRBD1 (6 bases). This CDR3 contains 14 residues. Germline V gene data show CDR1 as MDHEN and CDR2 as SYDVKM. Trimming removed 5 bases from V and 8 bases from J, with 19 bases in between. As DNA, the CDR3 is TGTGCCAGCAGTCTGGCCTCGAACAGGGACCAGCAGTACTTC. Residues: CASSLASNRDQQYF.

The chain joins TRBV7-9 to TRBJ1-1; D uncertain. The CDR3 runs 13 residues. V dropped 5 bases and J dropped 2 bases, with 9 bases sitting between them. Germline CDR1 and CDR2: SEHNR and FQNEAQ (reference sequence). CDR3 coding DNA: TGTGCCAGCAGCCCACAAGTTAACACTGAAGCTTTCTTT. Its translation: CASSPQVNTEAFF.

The gene calls are TRBV29-1 and TRBJ2-7, with 9 bases fitting TRBD2. Per germline, CDR1 SQVTM and CDR2 ANQGSEA. V gave up 2 bases and J gave up 3 bases; unmatched junction bases: 8. The CDR3 sequence is 15 residues long. CDR3 nucleotides: TGCAGCGTTGAACTGGGGGTAGCGGGAGTCTACGAGCAGTACTTC. This translates into CSVELGVAGVYEQYF.

The J gene is TRBJ2-1, the V gene TRBV6-2 or TRBV6-3; tentatively, D is TRBD2 (5 bases). Germline values: CDR1 MNHEY, CDR2 SVGEGT. Trimming removed 6 bases at V and 3 bases at J, with 12 bases between. CDR3 length equals 14 residues. The CDR3 here is CASRLAFNYNEQFF. CDR3 sequence (DNA): TGTGCCAGCAGATTAGCGTTTAACTACAATGAGCAGTTCTTC.

V and J are TRBV7-2 and TRBJ2-3; 9 bases align to TRBD1. There are 15 residues in the CDR3. V dropped 5 bases and J dropped 1; count of bases not matched to a gene: 4. CDR1 is SGHTA, CDR2 FQGNSA, per germline. CDR3 region: CASSHRDRGTDTQYF. Written as DNA, the CDR3 is TGTGCCAGCAGCCACCGGGACAGGGGCACAGATACGCAGTATTTT.

This clonotype showed up many times. The chain carries TRBV20-1 and TRBJ2-3; 8 bases align to TRBD2. The CDR3 runs to 14 residues. V shed 5 bases and J 1 base; nucleotides not matched to a gene: 5. Germline V gene data show CDR1 as DFQATT and CDR2 as SNEGSKA (reference sequence). CDR3 residues: CSAAAGGGTDTQYF. The CDR3 coding sequence is TGCAGTGCTGCGGCGGGAGGTGGCACAGATACGCAGTATTTT.

The J gene is TRBJ2-2, the V gene TRBV18; the D gene is possibly TRBD1 (6 bases). The CDR3 loop spans 15 amino acids. The V gene lost 3 bases and the J gene lost 2 bases, with 10 bases spanning the gap. Per germline, CDR1 KGHSH and CDR2 LQKENI. CDR3 residues: CASSPGALNTGELFF. The CDR3 nucleotides are TGTGCCAGCTCACCGGGGGCACTCAACACCGGGGAGCTGTTTTTT.

The chain combines TRBV6-2 or TRBV6-3 with TRBJ2-1; D not certain. Germline loops: CDR1 MNHEY, CDR2 SVGEGT. The CDR3 runs to 11 residues. The V gene lost 4 bases and the J gene lost 9 bases, with 7 bases spanning the gap. CDR3 residues: CASSFQSEQFF. The CDR3 bases are TGTGCCAGCAGTTTCCAGTCTGAGCAGTTCTTC.

The CDR3 DNA reads as TGTGCCAGCAGCTTAGGTGGCTGGGATCGGGAGACCCAGTACTTC. Translation: CASSLGGWDRETQYF. The V and J genes are TRBV7-9 and TRBJ2-5; D call uncertain. The germline V gene encodes CDR1 SEHNR and CDR2 FQNEAQ (reference sequence). This CDR3 region has 15 residues. With 1 base removed from V and 5 bases from J, the gap between germline ends came to 14 bases.

The rearrangement uses TRBV6-2 or TRBV6-3 and TRBJ2-2; D possibly corresponds to TRBD1 (5 bases). The V end lost 0 bases, the J end lost 5 bases, and 10 bases lay between the germline ends. Germline V gene lookup returns CDR1 MNHEY and CDR2 SVGEGT. This CDR3 is built from 15 residues. The CDR3 nucleotides are TGTGCCAGCAGTTACTCCCTAGGGGCTACCGGGGAGCTGTTTTTT. It specifies CASSYSLGATGELFF.

The chain carries TRBV12-3 or TRBV12-4 and TRBJ2-3, with D perhaps matching TRBD1 (6 bases). This CDR3 spans 13 amino acids. Trimming cost V 7 bases and J 3 bases, with 11 bases left between them. CDR3: CASKQGLTDTQYF. The CDR3 nucleotides read TGTGCCAGCAAGCAGGGGCTGACAGATACGCAGTATTTT.

CDR3 protein: CASSRLSDTQYF. The DNA for the CDR3 is TGTGCCAGCTCACGATTATCAGATACGCAGTATTTT. This chain links TRBV18 with TRBJ2-3, with D unclear. The CDR3 spans 12 residues. V lost 4 bases to trimming and J lost 4 bases, with 6 bases between them. Germline V gene lookup returns CDR1 KGHSH and CDR2 LQKENI.

This rearrangement joins TRBV29-1 to TRBJ1-1; unclear D gene. The V gene's germline CDR1 is SQVTM and CDR2 ANQGSEA. The CDR3 has 13 residues. The germline V and J ends were trimmed by 2 bases and 1 base, with 8 bases remaining between them. Written as DNA, the CDR3 is TGCAGCGTTGAACTACAGCAGAACACTGAAGCTTTCTTT. Translating it yields CSVELQQNTEAFF.

This clonotype was seen a handful of times. The chain employs TRBV5-6 and TRBJ1-1; D gene ambiguous. In germline, CDR1 is SGHDT, CDR2 YYEEEE. This CDR3 is 16 amino acids long. V shed 4 bases and J shed 1 base, with 17 bases lying between them. CDR3: CASSPIPNARNTEAFF. CDR3 nucleotide sequence: TGTGCCAGCAGCCCAATCCCAAACGCACGGAACACTGAAGCTTTCTTT. Looking up the rest from reference TRBV5-6 and TRBJ1-1 gives the full variable domain: DAGVTQSPTHLIKTRGQQVTLRCSPKSGHDTVSWYQQALGQGPQFIFQYYEEEERQRGNFPDRFSGHQFPNYSSELNVNALLLGDSALYLCASSPIPNARNTEAFFGQGTRLTVV.

The chain couples TRBV11-2 to TRBJ1-3; possibly TRBD1 for D (6 bases). The CDR3 loop spans 18 amino acids. Germline V gene lookup returns CDR1 SGHAT and CDR2 FQNNGV. The V gene lost 1 base and the J gene lost 0 bases, with 16 bases spanning the gap. Here the CDR3 reads CASSLVGGFSNSGNTIYF. In DNA form, the CDR3 reads TGTGCCAGCAGCTTAGTCGGGGGCTTTAGTAACTCTGGAAACACCATATATTTT.

This clonotype was detected ten times or more. The chain uses TRBV4-2 and TRBJ2-5; a possible D gene is TRBD2 (5 bases). This CDR3 is 15 amino acids long. CDR1 is LGHNA and CDR2 is YNFKEQ in the germline V gene. V was cut by 4 bases and J by 2 bases, with 14 bases left in between. CDR3 protein: CASSRTTTAQETQYF. CDR3 DNA sequence: TGTGCCAGCAGCCGAACGACTACAGCACAAGAGACCCAGTACTTC.

The chain couples TRBV28 to TRBJ2-3; D gene uncertain. The CDR3 is 16 residues long. V was trimmed by 0 bases and J by 0 bases, leaving 10 bases between them. Germline V gene sequence: CDR1 MDHEN, CDR2 SYDVKM. CDR3 region: CASSLWASPSTDTQYF. The CDR3 bases are TGTGCCAGCAGTTTATGGGCCAGCCCTAGCACAGATACGCAGTATTTT. Using reference TRBV28 and TRBJ2-3 for the parts outside the CDR3, the full variable domain is DVKVTQSSRYLVKRTGEKVFLECVQDMDHENMFWYRQDPGLGLRLIYFSYDVKMKEKGDIPEGYSVSREKKERFSLILESASTNQTSMYLCASSLWASPSTDTQYFGPGTRLTVL.

The rearrangement links TRBV27 to TRBJ2-2; 7 nucleotides align to TRBD1. CDR3 size: 14 residues. V lost 6 bases and J lost 0; bases outside the gene matches: 1. Germline CDR1 is MNHEY and CDR2 is SMNVEV (reference sequence). The chain's CDR3 is CASRGTANTGELFF. CDR3 coding DNA: TGTGCCAGCAGGGGGACAGCGAACACCGGGGAGCTGTTTTTT.